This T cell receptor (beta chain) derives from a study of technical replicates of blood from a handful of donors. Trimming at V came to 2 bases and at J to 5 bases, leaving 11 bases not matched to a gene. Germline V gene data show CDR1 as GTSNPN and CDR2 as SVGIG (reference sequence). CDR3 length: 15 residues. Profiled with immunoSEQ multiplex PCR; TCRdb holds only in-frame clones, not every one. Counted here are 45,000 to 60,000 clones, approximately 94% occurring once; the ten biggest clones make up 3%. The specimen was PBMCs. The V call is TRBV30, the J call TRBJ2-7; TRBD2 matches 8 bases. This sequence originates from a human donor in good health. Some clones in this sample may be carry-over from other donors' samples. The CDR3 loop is CAWSKLAVKGHEQYF. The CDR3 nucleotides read TGTGCCTGGAGTAAACTAGCGGTCAAGGGTCACGAGCAGTACTTC.